These 16 T cell receptor beta chains share one sample of origin, sequenced in a study of T cell changes during pregnancy in multiple sclerosis. Method: immunoSEQ multiplex PCR; TCRdb's copy keeps in-frame clones and lacks some. Of some 28,000 clones in the sample, 70% to 90% were seen once. The material was CD8+ T cells from peripheral blood mononuclear cells, obtained before pregnancy. The origin of the receptors is a female donor with multiple sclerosis, enrolled in a pregnancy study.

The chain employs TRBV7-8 and TRBJ2-1; 10 nucleotides match TRBD1. This CDR3 has 13 amino acids. Trimming at V came to 11 bases and at J to 7 bases, leaving 8 bases not matched to a gene. Per germline, CDR1 SGHVS and CDR2 FQNEAQ. The CDR3: CACDRGRMNEQFF. CDR3 in DNA: TGTGCCTGCGACAGGGGGCGCATGAATGAGCAGTTCTTC.

The rearrangement links TRBV9 to TRBJ2-7; 8 bases fit TRBD2. The CDR3 contains 15 residues. V was pared by 3 bases and J by 4 bases, with 9 bases of the junction left unmatched. Germline CDR1 and CDR2: SGDLS and YYNGEE. CDR3 sequence (DNA): TGTGCCAGCAGCGAGGGGGGGTTAGCGGGGTACGAGCAGTACTTC. It encodes CASSEGGLAGYEQYF.

This sequence joins TRBV6-5 and TRBJ1-1, with D maybe TRBD1 (6 bases). This CDR3 is built from 16 residues. The germline V gene encodes CDR1 MNHEY and CDR2 SVGAGI. Trimming took off 2 bases at V and 1 base at J, with 14 bases between the two ends. CDR3 in DNA: TGTGCCAGCAGTTACACTCCAGGGGCGGAGAACACTGAAGCTTTCTTT. It codes for CASSYTPGAENTEAFF.

The rearrangement links TRBV11-2 to TRBJ1-1; D uncertain. Germline CDR1 reads SGHAT; CDR2 reads FQNNGV. The CDR3 runs to 15 residues. Trimming took off 6 bases at V and 0 bases at J, with 14 bases between the two ends. CDR3 coding DNA: TGTGCCAGCAGTTCCGGGAGGGTTTTGAACACTGAAGCTTTCTTT. This translates into CASSSGRVLNTEAFF.

V is TRBV6-1 and J is TRBJ1-1; D is possibly TRBD1 (5 bases). Trimming stripped 4 bases from V and 3 bases from J, with 9 bases between. The CDR3 extends over 13 amino acids. Germline V gene data show CDR1 as MNHNS and CDR2 as SASEGT. The CDR3 sequence: CASSADRHTEAFF. CDR3 sequence (DNA): TGTGCCAGCAGTGCTGACAGACACACTGAAGCTTTCTTT.

This sequence joins TRBV7-9 and TRBJ1-3; TRBD1 is a possible D gene (5 bases). Looked up from germline, CDR1 is SEHNR and CDR2 is FQNEAQ (reference sequence). The CDR3 runs 19 residues. The V gene lost 3 bases and the J gene lost 4 bases, with 25 bases spanning the gap. The CDR3 DNA sequence: TGTGCCAGCAGCTTTAAGTGGTTTGGTCCCCCGGACAAAGGAAACACCATATATTTT. Protein sequence: CASSFKWFGPPDKGNTIYF.

The V gene is TRBV5-1, the J gene TRBJ2-1; D possibly corresponds to TRBD1 (6 bases). Trimming pared 0 bases from V and 3 bases from J, leaving 13 bases between. This CDR3 is 16 amino acids long. The germline gives CDR1 SGHRS, CDR2 YFSETQ. The CDR3 DNA follows: TGCGCCAGCAGCTTGGGAAGGGGGATCGTCTACAATGAGCAGTTCTTC. It codes for CASSLGRGIVYNEQFF.

This chain uses TRBV19 with TRBJ1-5, with 7 bases fitting TRBD1. Germline-derived CDR1 and CDR2 are LNHDA and SQIVND (reference sequence). The CDR3 totals 17 residues. The junction had 8 bases not matched to a gene; V was cut back by 3 bases and J by 0 bases. CDR3 DNA: TGTGCCAGTAGTATGCCGACAGGGTGGCATAGCAATCAGCCCCAGCATTTT. Protein sequence: CASSMPTGWHSNQPQHF.

The genes are TRBV4-2 and TRBJ1-1, with TRBD1 as a possible D gene (6 bases). Trimming left V 2 bases short and J 7 bases short, with 14 bases between. Germline CDR1 and CDR2: LGHNA and YNFKEQ. This CDR3 region has 14 residues. CDR3 nucleotides: TGTGCCAGCAGCCAAAATTACGAGGGGGTTGAAGCTTTCTTT. Its translation: CASSQNYEGVEAFF.

The V and J genes are TRBV9 and TRBJ1-1; perhaps TRBD1 as D (6 bases). The germline CDR1 and CDR2 sequences are SGDLS and YYNGEE. Trimming took 7 bases from V and 8 from J, leaving 18 bases between them. The CDR3 is 13 amino acids. The CDR3 sequence: CASAGGGSGEAFF. CDR3 nucleotide sequence: TGTGCCAGCGCTGGCGGGGGCTCGGGGGAAGCTTTCTTT.

J is TRBJ2-7 and V is TRBV27; TRBD2 matches 11 bases. Germline CDR1 and CDR2: MNHEY and SMNVEV (reference sequence). CDR3 length: 15 amino acids. After removal of 5 bases from V and 7 bases from J, the junction contained 10 bases not matched to a gene. Here the CDR3 DNA reads TGTGCCAGCAGTGAGTTTAGCGGGGGGGCGGGGGAGCAGTACTTC. This gives the protein CASSEFSGGAGEQYF.

This clone appeared a single time. The V call is TRBV21-1, the J call TRBJ2-7; the table's D call TRBD1 went unverified against the DNA. TRBV21-1 is described as a pseudogene. This CDR3 region has 18 residues. CDR3 region: CASSKFGTGCSLAYEQYF. CDR3 nucleotides: TGTGCCAGCAGCAAATTTGGGACAGGATGCTCCCTCGCTTACGAGCAGTACTTC.

J is TRBJ2-7 and V is TRBV9; 8 nucleotides align to TRBD1. In germline, CDR1 is SGDLS, CDR2 YYNGEE. Trimming took 5 bases from V and 6 from J; bases not matched to a gene: 10. This CDR3 comprises 14 residues. CDR3 protein: CASRPTGESAEQYF. In DNA, the CDR3 is TGTGCCAGCAGGCCGACAGGGGAGTCGGCCGAGCAGTACTTC.

The chain employs TRBV15 and TRBJ2-1; no firm D call. The CDR3 has 18 residues. CDR1 is LNHNV, CDR2 YYDKDF, per germline (reference sequence). V gave up 1 base and J gave up 1 base, with 17 bases separating them. The chain's CDR3 is CATSRAKWHERSYNEQFF. The DNA for the CDR3 is TGTGCCACCAGCAGAGCGAAATGGCATGAGCGTTCCTACAATGAGCAGTTCTTC.

The gene calls are TRBV27 and TRBJ1-6; 8 nucleotides line up with TRBD1. CDR3 size: 17 residues. Looked up from germline, CDR1 is MNHEY and CDR2 is SMNVEV (reference sequence). The trim removed 8 bases at V and 2 bases at J, leaving 11 bases unmatched. The CDR3 region has the DNA TGTGCCAGCTCCCCGGGACAGGTAGTAACCTATAATTCACCCCTCCACTTT. Its protein is CASSPGQVVTYNSPLHF.

This clone was seen a single time. This chain connects TRBV4-3 to TRBJ2-1; 9 bases agree with TRBD2. CDR3 length: 16 residues. Germline CDR1 reads LGHNA; CDR2 reads YSLEER. Trimming removed 0 bases from V and 4 bases from J; junction bases left unmatched: 4. Here the CDR3 reads CASSQEGSGGYNEQFF. The CDR3 coding sequence is TGCGCCAGCAGCCAAGAAGGGAGCGGGGGGTACAATGAGCAGTTCTTC.